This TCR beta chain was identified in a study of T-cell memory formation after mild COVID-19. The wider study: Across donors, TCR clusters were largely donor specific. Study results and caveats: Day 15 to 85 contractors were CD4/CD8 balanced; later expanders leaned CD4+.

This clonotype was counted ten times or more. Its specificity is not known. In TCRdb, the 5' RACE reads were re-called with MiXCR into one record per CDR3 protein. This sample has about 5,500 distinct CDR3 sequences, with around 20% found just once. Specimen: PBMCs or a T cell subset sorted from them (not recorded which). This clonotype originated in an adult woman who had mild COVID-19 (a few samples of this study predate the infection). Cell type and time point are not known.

CDR3 nucleotides: TGCGCCAGCAGCCAAGGCAGACCTCCTAGCACAGATACGCAGTATTTT. This sequence encodes CASSQGRPPSTDTQYF. V is TRBV4-3 and J is TRBJ2-3, with D hard to call. The CDR3 sequence is 16 residues long. V lost 1 base and J 0 bases, leaving 11 bases between the germline ends. The germline CDR1 and CDR2 sequences are LGHNA and YSLEER.